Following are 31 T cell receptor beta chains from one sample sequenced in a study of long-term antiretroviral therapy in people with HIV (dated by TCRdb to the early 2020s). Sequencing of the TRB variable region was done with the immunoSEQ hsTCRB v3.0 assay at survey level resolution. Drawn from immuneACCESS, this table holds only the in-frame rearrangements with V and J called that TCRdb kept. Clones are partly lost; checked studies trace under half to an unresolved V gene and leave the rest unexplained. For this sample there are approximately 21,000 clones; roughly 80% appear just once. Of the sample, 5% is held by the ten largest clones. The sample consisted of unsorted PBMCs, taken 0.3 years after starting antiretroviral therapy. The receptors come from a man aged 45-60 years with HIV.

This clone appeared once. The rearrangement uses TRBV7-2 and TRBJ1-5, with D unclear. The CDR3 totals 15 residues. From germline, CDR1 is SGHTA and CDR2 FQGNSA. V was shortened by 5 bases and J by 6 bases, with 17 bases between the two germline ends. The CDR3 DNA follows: TGTGCCAGCAGCCCCCGGTCGGCCGCGGGTCAGCCCCAGCATTTT. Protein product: CASSPRSAAGQPQHF.

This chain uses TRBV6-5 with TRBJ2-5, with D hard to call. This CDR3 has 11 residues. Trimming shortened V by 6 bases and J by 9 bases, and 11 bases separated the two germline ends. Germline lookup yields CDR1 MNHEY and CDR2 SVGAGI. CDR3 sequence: CASRDQFAQYF. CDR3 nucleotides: TGTGCCAGCAGGGATCAATTTGCCCAGTACTTC.

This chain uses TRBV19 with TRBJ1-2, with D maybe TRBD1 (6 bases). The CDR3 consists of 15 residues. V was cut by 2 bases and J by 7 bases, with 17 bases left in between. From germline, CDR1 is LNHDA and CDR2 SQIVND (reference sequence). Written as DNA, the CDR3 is TGTGCCAGTAGTATACGGGGGGGCGCGGCCTCTGGCTACACCTTC. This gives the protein CASSIRGGAASGYTF.

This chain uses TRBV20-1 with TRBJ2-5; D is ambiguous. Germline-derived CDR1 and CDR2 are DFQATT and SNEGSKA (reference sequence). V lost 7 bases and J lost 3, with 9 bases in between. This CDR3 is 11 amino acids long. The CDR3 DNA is TGCAGTGGGTCGAGAAAAGAGACCCAGTACTTC. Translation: CSGSRKETQYF.

In DNA, the CDR3 is TGCGCCAGCAGCCCTCAAGATAATCAGCCCCAGCATTTT. Residues: CASSPQDNQPQHF. The chain combines TRBV4-1 with TRBJ1-5; D is undetermined. Germline V gene sequence: CDR1 MGHRA, CDR2 YSYEKL. V lost 4 bases, J lost 4 bases, and 8 bases lay in between. The CDR3 is made up of 13 amino acids.

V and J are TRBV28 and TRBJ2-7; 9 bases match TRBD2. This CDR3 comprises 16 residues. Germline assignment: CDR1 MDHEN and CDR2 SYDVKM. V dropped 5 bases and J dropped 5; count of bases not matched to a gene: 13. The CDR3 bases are TGTGCCAGCAGTCCCGTGAGTAGCGGGAGTATCAACGAGCAGTACTTC. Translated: CASSPVSSGSINEQYF.

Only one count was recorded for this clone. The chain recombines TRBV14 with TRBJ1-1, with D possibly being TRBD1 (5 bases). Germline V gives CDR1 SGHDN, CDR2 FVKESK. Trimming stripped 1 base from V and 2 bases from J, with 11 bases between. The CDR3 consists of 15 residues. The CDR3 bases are TGTGCCAGCAGCCAAGGGGACCCCTACAACACTGAAGCTTTCTTT. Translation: CASSQGDPYNTEAFF. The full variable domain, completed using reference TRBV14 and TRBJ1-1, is EAGVTQFPSHSVIEKGQTVTLRCDPISGHDNLYWYRRVMGKEIKFLLHFVKESKQDESGMPNNRFLAERTGGTYSTLKVQPAELEDSGVYFCASSQGDPYNTEAFFGQGTRLTVV.

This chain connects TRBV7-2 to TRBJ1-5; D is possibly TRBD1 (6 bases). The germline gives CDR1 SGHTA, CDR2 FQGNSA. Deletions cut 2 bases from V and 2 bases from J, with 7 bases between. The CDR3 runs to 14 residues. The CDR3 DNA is TGTGCCAGCAGCTTAAAGGGGGGCAATCAGCCCCAGCATTTT. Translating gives CASSLKGGNQPQHF.

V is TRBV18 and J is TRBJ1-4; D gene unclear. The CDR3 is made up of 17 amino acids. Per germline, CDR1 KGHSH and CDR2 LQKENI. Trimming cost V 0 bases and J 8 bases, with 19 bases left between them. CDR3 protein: CASSPPIRAASKEKLFF. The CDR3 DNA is TGTGCCAGCTCACCACCGATCAGAGCGGCTTCGAAAGAAAAACTGTTTTTT.

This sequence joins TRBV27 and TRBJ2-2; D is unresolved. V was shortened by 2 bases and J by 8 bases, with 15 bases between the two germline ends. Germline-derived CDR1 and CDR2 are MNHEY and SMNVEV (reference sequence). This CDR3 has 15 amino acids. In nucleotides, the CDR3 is TGTGCCAGCAGTTTACAGAGTCTAACACCGGGGGAGCTGTTTTTT. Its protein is CASSLQSLTPGELFF.

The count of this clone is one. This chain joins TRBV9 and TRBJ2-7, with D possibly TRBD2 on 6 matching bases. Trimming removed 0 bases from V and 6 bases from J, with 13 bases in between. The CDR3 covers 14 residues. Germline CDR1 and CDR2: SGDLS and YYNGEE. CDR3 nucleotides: TGTGCCAGCAGCGTAGGTCCCACCGGGAGCGAGCAGTACTTC. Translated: CASSVGPTGSEQYF.

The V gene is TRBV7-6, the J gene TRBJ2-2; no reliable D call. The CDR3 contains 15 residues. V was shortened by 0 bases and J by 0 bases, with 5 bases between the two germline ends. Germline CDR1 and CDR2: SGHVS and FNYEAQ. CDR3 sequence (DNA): TGTGCCAGCAGCTTAGCGCTCGCGAACACCGGGGAGCTGTTTTTT. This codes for CASSLALANTGELFF.

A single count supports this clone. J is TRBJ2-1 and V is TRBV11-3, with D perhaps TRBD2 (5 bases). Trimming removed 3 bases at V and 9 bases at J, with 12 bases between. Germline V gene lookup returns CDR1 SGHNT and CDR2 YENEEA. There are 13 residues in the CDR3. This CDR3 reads CASSFRLPVEQFF. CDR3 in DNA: TGTGCCAGCAGCTTCCGACTACCCGTTGAGCAGTTCTTC.

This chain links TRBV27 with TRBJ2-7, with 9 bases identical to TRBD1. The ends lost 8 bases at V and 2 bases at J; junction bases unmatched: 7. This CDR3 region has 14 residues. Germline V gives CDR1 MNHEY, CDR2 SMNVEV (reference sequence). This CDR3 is CASSNRGRAYEQYF. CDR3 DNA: TGTGCCAGCTCGAACAGGGGGCGCGCCTACGAGCAGTACTTC.

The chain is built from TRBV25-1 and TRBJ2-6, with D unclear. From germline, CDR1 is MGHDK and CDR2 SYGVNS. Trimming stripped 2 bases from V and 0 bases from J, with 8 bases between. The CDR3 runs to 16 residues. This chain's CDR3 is CASSEGSFSGANVLTF. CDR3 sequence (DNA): TGTGCCAGCAGTGAAGGGTCCTTCTCTGGGGCCAACGTCCTGACTTTC.

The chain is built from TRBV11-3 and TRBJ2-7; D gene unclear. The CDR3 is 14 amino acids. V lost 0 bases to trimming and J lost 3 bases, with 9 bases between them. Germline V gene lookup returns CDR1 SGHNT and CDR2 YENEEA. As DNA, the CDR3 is TGTGCCAGCAGCTTAGATCGCCGGTACTACGAGCAGTACTTC. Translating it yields CASSLDRRYYEQYF.

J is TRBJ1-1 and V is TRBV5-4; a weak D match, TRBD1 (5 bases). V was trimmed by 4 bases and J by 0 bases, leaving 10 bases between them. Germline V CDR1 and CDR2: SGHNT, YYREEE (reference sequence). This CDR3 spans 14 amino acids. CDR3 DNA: TGTGCCAGCAGCGACAGCTACTTGAACACTGAAGCTTTCTTT. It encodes CASSDSYLNTEAFF.

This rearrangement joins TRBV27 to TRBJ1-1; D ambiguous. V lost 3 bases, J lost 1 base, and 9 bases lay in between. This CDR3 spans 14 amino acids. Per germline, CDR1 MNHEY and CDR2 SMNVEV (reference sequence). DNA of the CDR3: TGTGCCAGCAGTTTTGGGCAGGAGAACACTGAAGCTTTCTTT. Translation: CASSFGQENTEAFF.

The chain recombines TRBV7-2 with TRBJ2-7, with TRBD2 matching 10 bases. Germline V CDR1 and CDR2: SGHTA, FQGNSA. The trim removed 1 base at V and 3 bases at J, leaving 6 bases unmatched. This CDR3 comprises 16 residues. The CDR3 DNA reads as TGTGCCAGCAGCTTAGGTTTCGCTAGCGGGAGCTACGAGCAGTACTTC. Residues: CASSLGFASGSYEQYF.

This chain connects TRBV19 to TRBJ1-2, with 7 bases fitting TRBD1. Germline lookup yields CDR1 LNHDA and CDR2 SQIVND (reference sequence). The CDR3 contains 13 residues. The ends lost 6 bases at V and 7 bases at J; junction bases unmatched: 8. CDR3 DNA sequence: TGTGCCAGTAGGCGACAGGGCGGTCGTGGCTACACCTTC. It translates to CASRRQGGRGYTF.

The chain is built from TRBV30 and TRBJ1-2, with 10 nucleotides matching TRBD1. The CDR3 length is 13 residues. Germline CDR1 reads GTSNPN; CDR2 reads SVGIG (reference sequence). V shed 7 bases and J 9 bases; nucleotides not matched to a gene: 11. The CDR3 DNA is TGTGCCTCTACCCCGGGACAGGGGTTTCGCTACACCTTC. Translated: CASTPGQGFRYTF. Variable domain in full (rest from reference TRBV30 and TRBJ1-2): SQTIHQWPATLVQPVGSPLSLECTVEGTSNPNLYWYRQAAGRGLQLLFYSVGIGQISSEVPQNLSASRPQDRQFILSSKKLLLSDSGFYLCASTPGQGFRYTFGSGTRLTVV.

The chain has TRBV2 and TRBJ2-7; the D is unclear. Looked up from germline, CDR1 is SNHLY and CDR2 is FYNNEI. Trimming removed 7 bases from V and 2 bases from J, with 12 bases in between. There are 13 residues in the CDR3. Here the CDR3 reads CASKFQSAYEQYF. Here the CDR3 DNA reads TGTGCCAGCAAATTCCAGTCGGCCTACGAGCAGTACTTC.

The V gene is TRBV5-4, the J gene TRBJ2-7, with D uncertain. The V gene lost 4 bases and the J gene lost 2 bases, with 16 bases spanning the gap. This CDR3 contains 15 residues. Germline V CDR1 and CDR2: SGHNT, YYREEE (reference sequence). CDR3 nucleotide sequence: TGTGCCAGCAGCGACTTTGGACGATATACCTACGAGCAGTACTTC. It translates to CASSDFGRYTYEQYF.

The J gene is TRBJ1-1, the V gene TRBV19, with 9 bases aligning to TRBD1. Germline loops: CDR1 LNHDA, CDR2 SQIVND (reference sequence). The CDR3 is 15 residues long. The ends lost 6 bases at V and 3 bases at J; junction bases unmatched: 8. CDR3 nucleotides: TGTGCCAGTAGCTCTTGGGACAGGGAGTACACTGAAGCTTTCTTT. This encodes CASSSWDREYTEAFF.

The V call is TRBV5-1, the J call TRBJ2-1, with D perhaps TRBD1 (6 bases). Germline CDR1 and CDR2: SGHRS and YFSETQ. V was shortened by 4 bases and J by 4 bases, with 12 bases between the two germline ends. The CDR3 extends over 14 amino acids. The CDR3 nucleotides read TGCGCCAGCAGCGAGGACAGTGCTTACAATGAGCAGTTCTTC. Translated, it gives CASSEDSAYNEQFF.

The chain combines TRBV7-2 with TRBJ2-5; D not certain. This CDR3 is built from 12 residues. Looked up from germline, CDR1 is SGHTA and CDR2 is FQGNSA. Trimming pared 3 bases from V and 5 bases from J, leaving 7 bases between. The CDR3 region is CASSFNGETQYF. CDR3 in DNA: TGTGCCAGCAGCTTCAACGGGGAGACCCAGTACTTC.

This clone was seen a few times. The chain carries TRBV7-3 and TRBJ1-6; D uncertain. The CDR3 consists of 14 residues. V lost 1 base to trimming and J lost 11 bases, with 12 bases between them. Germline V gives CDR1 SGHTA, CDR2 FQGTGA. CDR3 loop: CASSLMAGSAPLHF. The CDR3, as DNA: TGTGCCAGCAGCTTAATGGCAGGCTCGGCACCCCTCCACTTT.

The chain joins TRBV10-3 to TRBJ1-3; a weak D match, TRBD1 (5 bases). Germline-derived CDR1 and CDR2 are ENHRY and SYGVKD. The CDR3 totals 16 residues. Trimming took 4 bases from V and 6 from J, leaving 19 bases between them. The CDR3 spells CAISGDRGDVENTIYF. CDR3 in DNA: TGTGCCATCAGTGGGGACCGGGGGGACGTGGAAAACACCATATATTTT.

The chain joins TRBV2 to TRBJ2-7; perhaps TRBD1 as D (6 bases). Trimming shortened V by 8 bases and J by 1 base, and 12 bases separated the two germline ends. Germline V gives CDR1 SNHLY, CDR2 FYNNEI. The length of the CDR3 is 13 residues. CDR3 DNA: TGTGCCAGCTCGCAAGACAGGTCCTACGAGCAGTACTTC. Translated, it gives CASSQDRSYEQYF.

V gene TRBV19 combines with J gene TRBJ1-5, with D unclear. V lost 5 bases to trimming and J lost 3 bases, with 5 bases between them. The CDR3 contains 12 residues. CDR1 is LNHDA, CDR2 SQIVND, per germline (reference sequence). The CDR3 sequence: CASSRNNQPQHF. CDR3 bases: TGTGCCAGTAGTCGAAACAATCAGCCCCAGCATTTT.

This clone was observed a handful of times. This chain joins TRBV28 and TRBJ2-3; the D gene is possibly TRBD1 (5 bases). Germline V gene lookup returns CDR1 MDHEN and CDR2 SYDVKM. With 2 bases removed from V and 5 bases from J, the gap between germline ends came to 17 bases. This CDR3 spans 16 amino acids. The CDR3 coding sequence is TGTGCCAGCAGTTTAAAGGGGTTAGGATTGTTAGATACGCAGTATTTT. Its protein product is CASSLKGLGLLDTQYF.